The T cell receptor beta chain described here comes from a study of T-cell reconstitution after alpha-beta-depleted transplantation in children (dated by TCRdb to 2016 to 2017). A note on the overall study: T-cell immune reconstitution after TCRalphabeta/CD19-depleted allogeneic hematopoietic cell transplantation in children was quantitatively tracked in the study by means of TCR repertoire profiling. The paper's findings and limits, for the study overall: In some patients, the high TCRbeta diversity seen at day 60 was put down to recipient T cells and intrathymic progenitors that had survived conditioning. Hyperexpanded clone frequencies declined over subsequent months; after one year, T-cell counts and TCRbeta diversity were mostly attributed to newly produced T cells. The apparently early recovery of alphabetaT-cell counts about two months after transplant reportedly depended on only several hundred rapidly expanded clones that came from non-depleted graft cells.

The treatment or condition label for this specimen denotes: allogeneic hematopoietic cell transplantation with graft depleted of TCRalphabeta T cells and CD19 B cells. The children who served as transplant recipients had been given grafts of TCRalphabeta/CD19-depleted allogeneic hematopoietic cells. This clonotype was picked up a small number of times. Its antigen is not yet known. Per-base qualities were not stored, and no clone one base away is much larger. The protocol used for the library was PCR. The data were produced on an Illumina HiSeq 2500. Molecular barcoding was employed in the preparation of TCR libraries, with unique molecular identifiers being used to normalize TCRbeta repertoire quantification. TCRdb's own reprocessing of the public reads used fastp at Q25 and MiXCR and kept productive beta chains. All rows with the same CDR3 protein become a single entry with the most common DNA and genes. Here the sample has a few hundred thousand distinct CDR3 sequences; 16% occur a single time. The biggest ten clones account for 25% to 30% of the sample.

The V and J ends are trimmed by 3 bases and 1 base, leaving 21 bases between them. Its CDR3 holds 18 amino acids, cysteine through phenylalanine. The read is trimmed to its CDR3 DNA, 54 bases read in frame from base 1. In the germline V gene (reference sequence), CDR1 corresponds to MNHEY and CDR2 to SMNVEV. Sample: PBMCs, mostly from graft donor cells, taken 360 days after TCRalphabeta/CD19-depleted stem cell transplant. The clonotype comes from a boy under three years old who had a stem cell transplant for Wiskott-Aldrich syndrome, so the T cells may come from the graft donor. The sequence links TRBV27 to TRBJ2-5, with TRBD1 perhaps the D gene, on 5 matching bases. The nucleotide sequence is TGTGCCAGCAGTTTCCGCCACCTTGAAGGGGCCCTCCAAGAGACCCAGTACTTC. Translated, this is CASSFRHLEGALQETQYF.